This T cell receptor beta chain is drawn from a study of blood T cell repertoires in COVID-19. About the study: Samples representing acute and convalescent COVID-19 were sourced from the United States, Italy and Spain.

Per the germline V gene, CDR1 is SGHRS and CDR2 is YFSETQ. Trimming cost V 0 bases and J 1 base, with 13 bases left between them. The CDR3 has 16 residues. In the authors' workflow: Amplification of reference gene primers provided the estimated nucleated cell counts. Produced via immunoSEQ multiplex PCR; TCRdb's table is partial and in-frame only. That table furnishes V, J and clone size, whereas the DNA furnished D and trimming. The table includes approximately 180,000 clones, roughly nine tenths detected once. The gene calls are TRBV5-1 and TRBJ1-1, with D perhaps matching TRBD1 (6 bases). The sequence was collected from a woman in her thirties or forties with acute COVID-19. Source material: PBMCs or T cells enriched from blood (not recorded which). The CDR3 here is CASSLAAPQGNTEAFF. For the CDR3, the DNA is TGCGCCAGCAGCTTGGCTGCCCCACAGGGGAACACTGAAGCTTTCTTT.